This TCR beta chain was observed in a study of T cell responses to AZD1222 COVID-19 vaccine. As for the study in general: Second doses were pooled across both intervals (about 4 or about 12 weeks). The study, taken as a whole, reports: Per reports, nearly half of all spike-specific TCRs target regions that are unmutated in variants. Repertoire samples came only from after the peak T cell response. Spike-spanning, vaccine-associated CD4 TCRs were dominant at 160-218 and 743-854.

For this clone: Antigen: not known.

Only in-frame clones appear in the TCRdb table, and some are missing; sequencing was by immunoSEQ multiplex PCR. The table shows 120,000 or so clones, with around 93% occurring only once. The clonotype was recovered from an adult in good health. The sequenced sample was peripheral blood, obtained on day 0 of AZD1222 vaccination.

In DNA, the CDR3 is TGTGCCACCAGCAGAGATTTTGGCAGGGGCAATGAGCAGTTCTTC. The encoded protein is CATSRDFGRGNEQFF. V and J are TRBV15 and TRBJ2-1; perhaps TRBD1 as D (6 bases). CDR3 length: 15 residues. Looked up from germline, CDR1 is LNHNV and CDR2 is YYDKDF (reference sequence). The V end was cut by 0 bases, the J end by 6 bases, with 12 bases between.